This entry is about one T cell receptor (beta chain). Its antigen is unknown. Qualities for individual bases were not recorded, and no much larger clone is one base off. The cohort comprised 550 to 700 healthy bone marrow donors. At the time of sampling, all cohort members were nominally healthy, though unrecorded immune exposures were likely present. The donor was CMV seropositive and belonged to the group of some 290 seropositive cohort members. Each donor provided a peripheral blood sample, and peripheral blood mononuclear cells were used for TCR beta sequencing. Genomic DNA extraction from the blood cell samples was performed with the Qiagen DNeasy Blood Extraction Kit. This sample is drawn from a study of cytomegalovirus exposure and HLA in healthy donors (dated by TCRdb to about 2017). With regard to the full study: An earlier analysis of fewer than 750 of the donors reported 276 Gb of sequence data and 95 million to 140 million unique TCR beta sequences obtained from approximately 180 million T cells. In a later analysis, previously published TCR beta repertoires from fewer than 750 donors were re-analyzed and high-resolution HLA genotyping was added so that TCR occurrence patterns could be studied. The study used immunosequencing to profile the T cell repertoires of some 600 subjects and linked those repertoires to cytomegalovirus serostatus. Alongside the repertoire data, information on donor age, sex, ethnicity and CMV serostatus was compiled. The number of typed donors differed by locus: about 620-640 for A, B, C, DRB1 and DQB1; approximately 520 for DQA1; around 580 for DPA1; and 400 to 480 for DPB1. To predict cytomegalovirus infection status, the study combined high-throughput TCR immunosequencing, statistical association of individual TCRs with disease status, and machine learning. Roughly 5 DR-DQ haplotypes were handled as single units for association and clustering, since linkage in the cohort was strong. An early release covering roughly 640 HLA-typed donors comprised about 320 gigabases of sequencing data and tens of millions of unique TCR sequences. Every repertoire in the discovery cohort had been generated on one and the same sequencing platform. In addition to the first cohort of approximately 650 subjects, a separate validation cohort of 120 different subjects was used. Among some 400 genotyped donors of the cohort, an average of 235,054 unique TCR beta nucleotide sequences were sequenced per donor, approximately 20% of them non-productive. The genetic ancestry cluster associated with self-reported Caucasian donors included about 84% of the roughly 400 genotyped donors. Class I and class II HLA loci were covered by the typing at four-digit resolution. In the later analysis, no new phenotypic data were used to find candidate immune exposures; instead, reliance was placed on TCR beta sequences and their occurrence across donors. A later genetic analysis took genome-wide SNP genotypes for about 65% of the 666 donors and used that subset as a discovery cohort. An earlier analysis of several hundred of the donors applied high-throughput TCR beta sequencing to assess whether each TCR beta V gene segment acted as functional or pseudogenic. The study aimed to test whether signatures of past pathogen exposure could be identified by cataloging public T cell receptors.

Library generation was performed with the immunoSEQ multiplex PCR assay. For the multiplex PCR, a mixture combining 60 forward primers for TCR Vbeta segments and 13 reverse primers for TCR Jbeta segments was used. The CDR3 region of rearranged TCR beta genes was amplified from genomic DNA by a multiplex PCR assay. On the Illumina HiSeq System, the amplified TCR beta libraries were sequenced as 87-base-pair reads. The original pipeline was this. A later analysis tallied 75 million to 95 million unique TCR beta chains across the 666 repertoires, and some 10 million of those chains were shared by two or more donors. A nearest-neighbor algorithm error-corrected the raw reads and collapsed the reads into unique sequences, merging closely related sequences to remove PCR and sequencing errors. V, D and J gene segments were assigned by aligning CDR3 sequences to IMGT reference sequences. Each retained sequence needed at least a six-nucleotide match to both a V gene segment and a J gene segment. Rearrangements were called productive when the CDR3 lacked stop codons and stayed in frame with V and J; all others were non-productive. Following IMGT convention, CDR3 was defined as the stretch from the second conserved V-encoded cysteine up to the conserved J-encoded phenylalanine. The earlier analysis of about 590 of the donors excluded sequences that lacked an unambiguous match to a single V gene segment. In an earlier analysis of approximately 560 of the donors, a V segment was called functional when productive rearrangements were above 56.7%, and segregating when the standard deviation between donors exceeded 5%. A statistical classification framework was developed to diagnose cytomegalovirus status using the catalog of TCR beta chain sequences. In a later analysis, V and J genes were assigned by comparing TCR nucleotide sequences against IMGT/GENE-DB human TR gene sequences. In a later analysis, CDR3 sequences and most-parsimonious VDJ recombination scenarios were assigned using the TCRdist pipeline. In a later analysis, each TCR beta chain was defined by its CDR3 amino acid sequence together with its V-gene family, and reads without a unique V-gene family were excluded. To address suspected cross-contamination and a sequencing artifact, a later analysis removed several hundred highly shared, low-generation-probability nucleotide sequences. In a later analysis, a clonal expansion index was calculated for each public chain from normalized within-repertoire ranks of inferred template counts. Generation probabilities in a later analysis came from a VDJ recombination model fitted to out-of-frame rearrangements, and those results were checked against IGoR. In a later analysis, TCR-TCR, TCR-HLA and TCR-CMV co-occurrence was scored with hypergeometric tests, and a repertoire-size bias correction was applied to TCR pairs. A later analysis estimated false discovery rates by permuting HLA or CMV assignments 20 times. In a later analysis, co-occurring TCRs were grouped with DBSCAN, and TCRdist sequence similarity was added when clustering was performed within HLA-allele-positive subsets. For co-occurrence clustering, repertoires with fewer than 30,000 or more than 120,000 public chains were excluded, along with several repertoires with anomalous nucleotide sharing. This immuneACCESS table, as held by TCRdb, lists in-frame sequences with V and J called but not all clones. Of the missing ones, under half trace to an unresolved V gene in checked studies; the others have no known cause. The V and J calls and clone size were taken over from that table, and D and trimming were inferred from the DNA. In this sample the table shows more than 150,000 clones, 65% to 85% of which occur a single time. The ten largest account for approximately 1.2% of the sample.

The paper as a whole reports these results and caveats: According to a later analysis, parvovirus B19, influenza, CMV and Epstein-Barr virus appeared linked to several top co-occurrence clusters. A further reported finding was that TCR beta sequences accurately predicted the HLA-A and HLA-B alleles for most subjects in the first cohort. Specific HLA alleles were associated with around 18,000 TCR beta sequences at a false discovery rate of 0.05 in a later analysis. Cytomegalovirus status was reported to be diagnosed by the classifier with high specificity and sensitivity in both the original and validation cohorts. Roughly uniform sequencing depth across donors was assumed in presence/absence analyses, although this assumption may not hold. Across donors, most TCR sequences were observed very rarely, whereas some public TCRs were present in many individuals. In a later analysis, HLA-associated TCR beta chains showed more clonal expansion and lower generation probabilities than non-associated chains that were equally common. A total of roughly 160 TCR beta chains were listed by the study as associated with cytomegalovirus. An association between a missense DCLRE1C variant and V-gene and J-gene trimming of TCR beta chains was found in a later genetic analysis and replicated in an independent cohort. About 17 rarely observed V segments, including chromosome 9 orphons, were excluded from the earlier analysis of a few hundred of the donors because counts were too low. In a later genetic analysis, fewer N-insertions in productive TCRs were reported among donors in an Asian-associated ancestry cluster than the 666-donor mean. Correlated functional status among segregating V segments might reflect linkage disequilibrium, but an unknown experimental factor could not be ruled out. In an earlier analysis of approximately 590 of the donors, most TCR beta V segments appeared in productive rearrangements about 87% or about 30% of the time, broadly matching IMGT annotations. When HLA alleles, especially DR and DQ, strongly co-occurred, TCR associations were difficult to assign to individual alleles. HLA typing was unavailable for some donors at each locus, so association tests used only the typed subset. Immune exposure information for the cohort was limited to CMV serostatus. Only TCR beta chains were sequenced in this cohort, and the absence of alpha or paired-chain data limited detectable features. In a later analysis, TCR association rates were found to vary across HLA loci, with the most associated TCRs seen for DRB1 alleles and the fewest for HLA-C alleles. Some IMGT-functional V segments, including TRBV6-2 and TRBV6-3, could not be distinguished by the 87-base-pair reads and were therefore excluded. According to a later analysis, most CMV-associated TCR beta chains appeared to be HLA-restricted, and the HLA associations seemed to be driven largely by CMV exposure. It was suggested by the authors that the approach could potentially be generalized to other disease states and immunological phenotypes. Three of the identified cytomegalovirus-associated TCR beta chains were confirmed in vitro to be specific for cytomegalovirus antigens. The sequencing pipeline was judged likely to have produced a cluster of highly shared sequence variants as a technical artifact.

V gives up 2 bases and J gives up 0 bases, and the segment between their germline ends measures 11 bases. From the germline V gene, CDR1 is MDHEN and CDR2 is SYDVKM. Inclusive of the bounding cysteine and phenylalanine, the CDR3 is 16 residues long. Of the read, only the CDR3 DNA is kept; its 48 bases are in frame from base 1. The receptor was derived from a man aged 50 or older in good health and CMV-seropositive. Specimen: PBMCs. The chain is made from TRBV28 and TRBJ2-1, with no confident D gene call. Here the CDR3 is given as CASSLTDMSSYNEQFF. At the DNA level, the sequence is TGTGCCAGCAGTTTAACAGATATGAGCTCCTACAATGAGCAGTTCTTC.